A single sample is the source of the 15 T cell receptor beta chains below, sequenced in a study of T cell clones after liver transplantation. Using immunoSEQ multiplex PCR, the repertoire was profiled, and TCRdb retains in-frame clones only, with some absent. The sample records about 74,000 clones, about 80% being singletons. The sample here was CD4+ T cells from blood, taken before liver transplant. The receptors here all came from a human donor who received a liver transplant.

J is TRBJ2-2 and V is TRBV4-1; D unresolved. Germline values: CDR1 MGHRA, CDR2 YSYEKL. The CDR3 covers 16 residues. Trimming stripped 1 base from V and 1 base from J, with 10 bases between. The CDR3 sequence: CASSQGPHLNTGELFF. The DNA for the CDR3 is TGCGCCAGCAGCCAAGGACCTCACTTGAACACCGGGGAGCTGTTTTTT.

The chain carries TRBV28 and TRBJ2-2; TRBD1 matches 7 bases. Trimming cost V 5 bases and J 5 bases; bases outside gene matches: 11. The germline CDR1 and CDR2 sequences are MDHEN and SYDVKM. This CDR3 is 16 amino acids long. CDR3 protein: CASSLGAGGRTGELFF. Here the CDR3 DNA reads TGTGCCAGCAGTCTTGGGGCAGGGGGTCGTACCGGGGAGCTGTTTTTT. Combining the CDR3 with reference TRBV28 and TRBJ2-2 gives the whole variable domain DVKVTQSSRYLVKRTGEKVFLECVQDMDHENMFWYRQDPGLGLRLIYFSYDVKMKEKGDIPEGYSVSREKKERFSLILESASTNQTSMYLCASSLGAGGRTGELFFGEGSRLTVL.

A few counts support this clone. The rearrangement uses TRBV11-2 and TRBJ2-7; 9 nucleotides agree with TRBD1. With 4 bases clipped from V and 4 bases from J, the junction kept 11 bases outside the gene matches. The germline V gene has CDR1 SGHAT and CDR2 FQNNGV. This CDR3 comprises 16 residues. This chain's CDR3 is CASSSQQGAVRYEQYF. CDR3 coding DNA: TGTGCCAGCAGCTCCCAACAGGGGGCGGTAAGGTACGAGCAGTACTTC.

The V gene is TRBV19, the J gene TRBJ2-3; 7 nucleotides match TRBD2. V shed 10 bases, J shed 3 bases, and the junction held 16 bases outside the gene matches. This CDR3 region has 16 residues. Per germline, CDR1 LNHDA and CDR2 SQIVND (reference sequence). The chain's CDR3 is CATKRGGSGITDTQYF. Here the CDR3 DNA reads TGTGCCACCAAAAGGGGAGGCAGCGGGATAACAGATACGCAGTATTTT.

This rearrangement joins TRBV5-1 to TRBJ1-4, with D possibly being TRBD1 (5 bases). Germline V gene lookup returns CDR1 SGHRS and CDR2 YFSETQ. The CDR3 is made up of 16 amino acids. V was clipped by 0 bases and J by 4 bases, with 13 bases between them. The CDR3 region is CASSLGTYGGNEKLFF. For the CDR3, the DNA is TGCGCCAGCAGCTTGGGGACCTACGGGGGTAATGAAAAACTGTTTTTT.

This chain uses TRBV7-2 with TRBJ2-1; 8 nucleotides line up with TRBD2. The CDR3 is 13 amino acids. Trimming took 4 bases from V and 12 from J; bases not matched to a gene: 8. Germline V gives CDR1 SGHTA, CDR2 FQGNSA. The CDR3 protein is CASSSPAGTRQFF. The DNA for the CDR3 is TGTGCCAGCAGCTCCCCGGCCGGGACTAGGCAGTTCTTC.

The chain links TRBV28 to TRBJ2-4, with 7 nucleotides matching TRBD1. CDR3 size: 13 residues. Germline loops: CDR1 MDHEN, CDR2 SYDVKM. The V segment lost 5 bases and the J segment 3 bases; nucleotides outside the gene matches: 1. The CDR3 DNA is TGTGCCAGCAGTGACAGGGACAAAAACATTCAGTACTTC. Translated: CASSDRDKNIQYF.

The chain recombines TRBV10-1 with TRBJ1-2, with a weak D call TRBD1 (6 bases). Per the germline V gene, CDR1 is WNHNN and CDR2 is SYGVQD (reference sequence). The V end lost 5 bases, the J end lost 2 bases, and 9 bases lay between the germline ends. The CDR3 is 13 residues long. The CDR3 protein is CASSQGQNYGYTF. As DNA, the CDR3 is TGCGCCAGCAGTCAAGGACAGAACTATGGCTACACCTTC.

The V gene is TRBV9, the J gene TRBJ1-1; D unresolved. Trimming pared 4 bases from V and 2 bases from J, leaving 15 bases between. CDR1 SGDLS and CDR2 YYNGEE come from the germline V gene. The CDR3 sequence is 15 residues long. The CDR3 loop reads CASSPRSTVNTEAFF. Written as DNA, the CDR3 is TGTGCCAGCAGCCCCCGGTCGACGGTTAACACTGAAGCTTTCTTT.

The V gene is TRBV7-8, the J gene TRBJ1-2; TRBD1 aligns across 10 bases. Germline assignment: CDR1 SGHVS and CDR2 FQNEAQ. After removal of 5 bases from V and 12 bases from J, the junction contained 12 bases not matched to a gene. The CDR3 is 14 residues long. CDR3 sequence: CASSPSGQGQRNTF. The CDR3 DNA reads TGTGCCAGCAGCCCATCGGGACAGGGGCAGAGGAACACCTTC. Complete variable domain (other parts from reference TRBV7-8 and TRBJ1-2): GAGVSQSPRYKVAKRGQDVALRCDPISGHVSLFWYQQALGQGPEFLTYFQNEAQLDKSGLPSDRFFAERPEGSVSTLKIQRTQQEDSAVYLCASSPSGQGQRNTFGSGTRLTVV.

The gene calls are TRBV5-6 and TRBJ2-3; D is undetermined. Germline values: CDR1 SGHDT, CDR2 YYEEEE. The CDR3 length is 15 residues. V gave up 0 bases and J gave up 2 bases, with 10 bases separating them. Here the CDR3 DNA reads TGTGCCAGCAGCTTGGACTACATAATCACAGATACGCAGTATTTT. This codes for CASSLDYIITDTQYF.

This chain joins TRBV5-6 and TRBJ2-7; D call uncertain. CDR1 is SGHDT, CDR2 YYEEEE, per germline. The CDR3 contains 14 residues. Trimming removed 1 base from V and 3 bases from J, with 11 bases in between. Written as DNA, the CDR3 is TGTGCCAGCAGCTTGATTGGGTTTAGCTACGAGCAGTACTTC. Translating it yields CASSLIGFSYEQYF.

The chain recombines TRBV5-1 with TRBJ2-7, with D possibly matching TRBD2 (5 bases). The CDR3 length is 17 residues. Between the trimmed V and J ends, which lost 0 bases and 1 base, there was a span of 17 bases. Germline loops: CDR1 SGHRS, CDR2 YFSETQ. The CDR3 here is CASSLAPSPSGSYEQYF. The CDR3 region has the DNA TGCGCCAGCAGCTTGGCCCCCTCCCCCAGCGGTTCCTACGAGCAGTACTTC. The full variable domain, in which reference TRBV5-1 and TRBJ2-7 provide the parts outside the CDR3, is KAGVTQTPRYLIKTRGQQVTLSCSPISGHRSVSWYQQTPGQGLQFLFEYFSETQRNKGNFPGRFSGRQFSNSRSEMNVSTLELGDSALYLCASSLAPSPSGSYEQYFGPGTRLTVT.

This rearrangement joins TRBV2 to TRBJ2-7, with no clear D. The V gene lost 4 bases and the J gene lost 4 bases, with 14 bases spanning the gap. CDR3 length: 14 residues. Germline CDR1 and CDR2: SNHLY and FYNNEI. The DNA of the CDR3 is TGTGCCAGCAGTGCAGTCGGGCCCCAGTACGAGCAGTACTTC. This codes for CASSAVGPQYEQYF.

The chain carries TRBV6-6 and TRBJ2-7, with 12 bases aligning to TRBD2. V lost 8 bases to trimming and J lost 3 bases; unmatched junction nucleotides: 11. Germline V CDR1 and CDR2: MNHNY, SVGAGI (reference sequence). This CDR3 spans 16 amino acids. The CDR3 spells CASGVSGLAGHYEQYF. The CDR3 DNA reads TGTGCCAGCGGAGTATCGGGACTAGCGGGCCACTACGAGCAGTACTTC.